This TCR beta chain is drawn from a study of CD8 T cells in Susac syndrome. About this clonotype itself: The target antigen is unknown.

From blood CD8+ and CD4+ T cells, the TCR beta chain was sequenced. In contrast to the negatively isolated CD8+ and CD4+ T cells, TEMRA cells were FACS-enriched. CDR3 length equals 14 residues. The trim removed 5 bases at V and 7 bases at J, leaving 5 bases unmatched. CDR1 is SGHNT, CDR2 YYREEE, per germline (reference sequence). The study's findings and limits: That the number of individuals in its TCR sequencing and HLA analysis was relatively small was acknowledged by the study.

Reverse transcription of roughly 0.5 to 1 ug RNA was performed with random hexamers. immunoSEQ multiplex PCR amplified TCR beta CDR3 across 54 Vbeta, 13 Jbeta. TCRdb reprocessed the immunoSEQ multiplex PCR reads with MiXCR, giving one entry per CDR3 protein. The sample consists of 140,000 to 150,000 distinct CDR3 sequences, roughly 95% of them appearing once. The sample was CD4+ T cells from PBMCs. The chain links TRBV5-4 to TRBJ2-7; TRBD2 aligns across 14 bases. This clonotype originated in a human donor in good health. The chain's CDR3 is CASSSGLAGEEQYF. The CDR3 nucleotides read TGTGCCAGCAGTTCGGGACTAGCGGGAGAGGAGCAGTACTTC.